This record covers a single T cell receptor (beta chain). The sample originates from a study of response to subunit inactivated influenza vaccine. From the RT-PCR reads, TCRdb called clonotypes with MiXCR, one entry per CDR3 protein. The data show more than 550,000 distinct CDR3 sequences, over 9% seen once. This CDR3 region has 14 residues. CDR1 is MNHEY, CDR2 SMNVEV, per germline (reference sequence). V lost 5 bases, J lost 5 bases, and 10 bases lay in between. This sample also appeared in a second study, on T cells expressing NK-cell markers. This second study says: Scientists made TCR beta cDNA using 5'RACE template switching with UMIs.

The chain recombines TRBV27 with TRBJ1-6; D remains ambiguous. This clonotype originated in a man between 45 and 60 years old who received an inactivated influenza vaccine. This specimen was PBMCs from blood, taken on the day of vaccination. The CDR3 here is CASSPYRDNSPLHF. The CDR3 bases are TGTGCCAGCAGTCCTTACAGAGATAATTCACCCCTCCACTTT.